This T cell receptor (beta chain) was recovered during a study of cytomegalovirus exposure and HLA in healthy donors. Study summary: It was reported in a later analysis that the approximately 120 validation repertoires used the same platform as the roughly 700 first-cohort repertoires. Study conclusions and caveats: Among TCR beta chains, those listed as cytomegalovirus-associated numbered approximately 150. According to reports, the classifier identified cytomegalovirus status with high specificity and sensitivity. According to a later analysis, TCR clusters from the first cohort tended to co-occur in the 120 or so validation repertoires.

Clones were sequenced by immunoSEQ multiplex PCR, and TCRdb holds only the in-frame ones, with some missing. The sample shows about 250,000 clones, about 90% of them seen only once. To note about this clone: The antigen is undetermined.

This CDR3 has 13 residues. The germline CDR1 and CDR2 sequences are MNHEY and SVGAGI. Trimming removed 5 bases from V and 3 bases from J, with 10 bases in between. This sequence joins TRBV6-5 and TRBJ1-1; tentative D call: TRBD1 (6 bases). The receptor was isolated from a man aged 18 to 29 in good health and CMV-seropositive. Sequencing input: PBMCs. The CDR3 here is CASSPGAHTEAFF. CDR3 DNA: TGTGCCAGCAGTCCGGGGGCCCACACTGAAGCTTTCTTT.